This T cell receptor (beta chain) stems from a study of cytomegalovirus exposure and HLA in healthy donors. Study-level findings and limits: Reports showed the classifier diagnosing cytomegalovirus status with high specificity and sensitivity. The investigators catalogued 150 to 200 TCR beta chains as cytomegalovirus-associated. A few CMV-associated chains proved CMV antigen-specific in vitro. The tendency of first-cohort TCR clusters to co-occur in the 120 or so validation repertoires emerged from a later analysis.

With regard to this clone: Its specificity is not known.

After removal of 4 bases from V and 4 bases from J, the junction contained 11 bases not matched to a gene. CDR1 is SEHNR, CDR2 FQNEAQ, per germline (reference sequence). The length of the CDR3 is 16 residues. Here immunoSEQ multiplex PCR was the method, and the copy in TCRdb shows in-frame clones only, minus some. Of about 360,000 clones detected, roughly 85% appear once; the ten largest clones hold 0.83%. The sequence was obtained from a woman younger than 30 in good health and CMV-seronegative. The chain employs TRBV7-9 and TRBJ2-7; 9 bases are a match to TRBD1. The specimen sequenced was PBMCs. CDR3 sequence (DNA): TGTGCCAGCAGCTCATCGGCCGGGACAGGGAGTTACGAGCAGTACTTC. Translation gives CASSSSAGTGSYEQYF.